Sequencing of this TCR beta chain was carried out in a study of Ad26.COV2.S vaccination and SARS-CoV-2 variants. CDR1 and CDR2 (germline): SGDLS, YYNGEE. The V end lost 6 bases, the J end lost 9 bases, and 16 bases lay between the germline ends. This CDR3 is built from 13 residues. Clones were sequenced by immunoSEQ multiplex PCR, and TCRdb holds only the in-frame ones, with some missing. The table has about 350,000 clones, roughly 94% seen once. This TCR was recovered from a human donor who had recovered from COVID-19. This sample comprised peripheral blood, obtained after recovery from COVID-19. The rearrangement joins TRBV9 to TRBJ2-1; tentatively, D is TRBD1 or TRBD2 (5 bases each). The CDR3 nucleotides are TGTGCCAGCACCCCCCGGTGGGGGACTGAGCAGTTCTTC. It codes for CASTPRWGTEQFF. Combining the CDR3 with reference TRBV9 and TRBJ2-1 gives the whole variable domain DSGVTQTPKHLITATGQRVTLRCSPRSGDLSVYWYQQSLDQGLQFLIQYYNGEERAKGNILERFSAQQFPDLHSELNLSSLELGDSALYFCASTPRWGTEQFFGPGTRLTVL.